These 22 T cell receptor beta chains were sequenced from one sample in a study of blood T cells in healthy people across ages. A second PCR of 7 to 11 cycles used a sample-barcoded 5' primer and a J-beta primer mix. One entry per CDR3 protein, called by TCRdb with MiXCR from the 5' RACE reads. The top ten hold over 2.5% of the sample, which has around 800,000 distinct CDR3 sequences, more than 25% seen once. The same sample was also studied in work on T cells of mothers and their children.

Sequencing input: blood. The receptor source for this set is a boy aged 10-17 years in good health.

The chain carries TRBV19 and TRBJ2-4; D tentatively fits TRBD1 or TRBD2 (5 bases each). CDR1 and CDR2 from the germline V gene are LNHDA and SQIVND (reference sequence). Trimming shortened V by 3 bases and J by 0 bases, and 18 bases separated the two germline ends. The CDR3 has 18 amino acids. CDR3 nucleotides: TGTGCCAGTAGTATTCGAGGGACGGAGCACATAGCCAAAAACATTCAGTACTTC. Protein sequence: CASSIRGTEHIAKNIQYF.

The table lists this clonotype with a few counts. This chain joins TRBV5-1 and TRBJ2-7, with D tentatively TRBD2 (5 bases). Germline CDR1 reads SGHRS; CDR2 reads YFSETQ. The V end was cut by 0 bases, the J end by 4 bases, with 8 bases between. The length of the CDR3 is 13 residues. The CDR3 sequence: CASSLDWTYEQYF. For the CDR3, the DNA is TGCGCCAGCAGCTTGGACTGGACTTACGAGCAGTACTTC.

This clonotype was picked up a small number of times. This CDR3 is CASSSHAAGSVAGANVLTF. In DNA form, the CDR3 reads TGTGCCAGCAGCTCACACGCGGCGGGAAGCGTGGCCGGGGCCAACGTCCTGACTTTC. This chain connects TRBV11-2 to TRBJ2-6, with D perhaps matching TRBD2 (6 bases). The CDR3 sequence is 19 residues long. The V gene lost 4 bases and the J gene lost 4 bases, with 23 bases spanning the gap. Looked up from germline, CDR1 is SGHAT and CDR2 is FQNNGV.

V is TRBV5-5 and J is TRBJ1-2; D unclear. There are 14 residues in the CDR3. Per germline, CDR1 SGHKS and CDR2 YYEKEE (reference sequence). V gave up 4 bases and J gave up 4 bases, with 14 bases separating them. In DNA form, the CDR3 reads TGTGCCAGCAGCATGATGACGGCTTCCTATGGCTACACCTTC. This translates into CASSMMTASYGYTF. Filled out from reference TRBV5-5 and TRBJ1-2, the complete variable domain reads DAGVTQSPTHLIKTRGQQVTLRCSPISGHKSVSWYQQVLGQGPQFIFQYYEKEERGRGNFPDRFSARQFPNYSSELNVNALLLGDSALYLCASSMMTASYGYTFGSGTRLTVV.

V gene TRBV20-1 combines with J gene TRBJ2-7; 9 bases align to TRBD2. The CDR3 is made up of 15 amino acids. Looked up from germline, CDR1 is DFQATT and CDR2 is SNEGSKA (reference sequence). Germline trimming cut 0 bases from V and 2 bases from J; bases unmatched to any gene: 5. The DNA for the CDR3 is TGCAGTGCTAGAGATCGGCTAGCGGGGCCCTACGAGCAGTACTTC. Residues: CSARDRLAGPYEQYF.

The chain combines TRBV5-1 with TRBJ1-2, with 9 bases aligning to TRBD1. V was pared by 4 bases and J by 2 bases, with 6 bases of the junction left unmatched. This CDR3 spans 15 amino acids. CDR1 is SGHRS and CDR2 is YFSETQ in the germline V gene. The CDR3 DNA is TGCGCCAGCAGCCAAACCGGACAGGGGAACTATGGCTACACCTTC. Amino acids: CASSQTGQGNYGYTF.

The chain joins TRBV7-9 to TRBJ1-2; TRBD1 agrees at 10 bases. With V trimmed by 5 bases and J by 6 bases, 12 bases remained unmatched. Germline values: CDR1 SEHNR, CDR2 FQNEAQ (reference sequence). The CDR3 extends over 16 amino acids. In nucleotides, the CDR3 is TGTGCCAGCAGCCCCTCGAACGTGGGACAGGGGAATGGCTACACCTTC. This encodes CASSPSNVGQGNGYTF.

This clonotype came up a few times. A much larger clone lies one base from this, so it may be a read error. The rearrangement links TRBV12-3 or TRBV12-4 to TRBJ2-5; either TRBD1 or TRBD2 may supply D (5 bases each). This CDR3 is 13 amino acids long. CDR3 loop: CASSLGDQGTQYF. CDR3 nucleotides: TGTGCCAGCAGTTTAGGGGACCAAGGGACCCAGTACTTC.

This clonotype was seen only once. This chain uses TRBV20-1 with TRBJ1-4; D possibly corresponds to TRBD1 (5 bases). The CDR3 runs to 11 residues. Trimming pared 7 bases from V and 6 bases from J, leaving 9 bases between. Germline assignment: CDR1 DFQATT and CDR2 SNEGSKA (reference sequence). In DNA, the CDR3 is TGCAGTGTAACGGGGGATGAAAAACTGTTTTTT. The encoded protein is CSVTGDEKLFF.

V gene TRBV5-6 combines with J gene TRBJ2-5, with 12 bases that match TRBD2. The J call is in doubt because the DNA end fits TRBJ2-1 better. Germline CDR1 and CDR2: SGHDT and YYEEEE. CDR3 length: 16 residues. CDR3 sequence (DNA): TGTGCCAGCAGCTTCGGAGGACTAGCGGGGTGGAATGAGCAGTTCTTC. It codes for CASSFGGLAGWNEQFF.

This clonotype has just a few counts. The chain uses TRBV11-2 and TRBJ2-4; D remains unclear. The V end was cut by 0 bases, the J end by 6 bases, with 12 bases between. Germline lookup yields CDR1 SGHAT and CDR2 FQNNGV. The CDR3 spans 15 residues. CDR3 amino acids: CASSLDRVNGNIQYF. In DNA form, the CDR3 reads TGTGCCAGCAGCTTAGATAGAGTGAATGGAAACATTCAGTACTTC.

This clonotype turned up a few times. The rearrangement joins TRBV6-5 to TRBJ2-5; D might be TRBD1 (6 bases). The DNA end lines up better with TRBJ2-7; the J call may be wrong. Germline CDR1 and CDR2: MNHEY and SVGAGI. This CDR3 spans 14 amino acids. CDR3 protein: CASSDRQANYEQYF. The CDR3 DNA sequence: TGTGCCAGCAGTGACAGACAGGCCAACTACGAGCAGTACTTC.

This clonotype has just a few counts. The chain couples TRBV7-9 to TRBJ1-6; D possibly corresponds to TRBD1 (6 bases). V lost 5 bases and J 10 bases, leaving 15 bases between the germline ends. The germline CDR1 and CDR2 sequences are SEHNR and FQNEAQ (reference sequence). CDR3 length: 14 residues. The DNA for the CDR3 is TGTGCCAGCAGCGCCTCAGGGGCGATGTCACCCCTCCACTTT. Its protein product is CASSASGAMSPLHF.

This rearrangement joins TRBV7-9 to TRBJ1-4; 10 bases are a match to TRBD1. The CDR3 length is 15 residues. V dropped 9 bases and J dropped 7; count of bases not matched to a gene: 11. The germline V gene has CDR1 SEHNR and CDR2 FQNEAQ (reference sequence). The CDR3 region has the DNA TGTGCCAGTAGCGAGCGGACAGGGGGGAGTGAAAAACTGTTTTTT. It encodes CASSERTGGSEKLFF.

The V and J genes are TRBV10-2 and TRBJ2-7, with D maybe TRBD1 (6 bases). CDR1 and CDR2 (germline): WSHSY, SAAADI. The CDR3 runs to 14 residues. Trimming took 3 bases from V and 0 from J, leaving 9 bases between them. CDR3 protein: CASSDRTDSYEQYF. Here the CDR3 DNA reads TGCGCCAGCAGTGATAGGACAGACTCCTACGAGCAGTACTTC.

The gene calls are TRBV7-9 and TRBJ2-5; D is ambiguous. Per the germline V gene, CDR1 is SEHNR and CDR2 is FQNEAQ (reference sequence). CDR3 length equals 13 residues. Trimming stripped 0 bases from V and 5 bases from J, with 7 bases between. The CDR3 DNA follows: TGTGCCAGCAGCTTAGCGACTGTTGAGACCCAGTACTTC. Encoded protein: CASSLATVETQYF.

This clonotype was seen only a few times. The chain recombines TRBV20-1 with TRBJ2-5; TRBD1 or TRBD2 may be the D gene (8 bases each). The better agreement between TRBJ2-7 and the DNA end casts doubt on the J call. The germline CDR1 and CDR2 sequences are DFQATT and SNEGSKA (reference sequence). This CDR3 is built from 17 residues. This CDR3 is CSARGGTGGGSSYEQYF. The CDR3 bases are TGCAGTGCTAGGGGCGGGACAGGCGGGGGGAGCTCCTACGAGCAGTACTTC.

Notes on this clonotype: This may be a read error: a much more frequent sequence differs by one nucleotide. This rearrangement joins TRBV5-5 to TRBJ1-4, with 9 bases identical to TRBD1. With V trimmed by 4 bases and J by 7 bases, 8 bases remained unmatched. CDR1 and CDR2 from the germline V gene are SGHKS and YYEKEE (reference sequence). This CDR3 is 15 amino acids long. CDR3 in amino acids: CASSRNRGLGEKLFF. CDR3 DNA: TGTGCCAGCAGCCGAAACAGGGGGCTAGGTGAAAAACTGTTTTTT. Based on the CDR3 plus reference TRBV5-5 and TRBJ1-4, the full variable domain is DAGVTQSPTHLIKTRGQQVTLRCSPISGHKSVSWYQQVLGQGPQFIFQYYEKEERGRGNFPDRFSARQFPNYSSELNVNALLLGDSALYLCASSRNRGLGEKLFFGSGTQLSVL.

The genes are TRBV7-9 and TRBJ2-5, with 8 bases matching TRBD2. CDR1 SEHNR and CDR2 FQNEAQ come from the germline V gene (reference sequence). This CDR3 has 14 amino acids. V dropped 3 bases and J dropped 7; count of bases not matched to a gene: 7. In DNA, the CDR3 is TGTGCCAGCAGCTTTTTCGGGGGGGATGGGACCCAGTACTTC. Translation gives CASSFFGGDGTQYF. Using reference TRBV7-9 and TRBJ2-5 for the parts outside the CDR3, the full variable domain is DTGVSQNPRHKITKRGQNVTFRCDPISEHNRLYWYRQTLGQGPEFLTYFQNEAQLEKSRLLSDRFSAERPKGSFSTLEIQRTEQGDSAMYLCASSFFGGDGTQYFGPGTRLLVL.

This clonotype occurred a few times. The chain has TRBV9 and TRBJ1-4; a weak D match, TRBD1 (5 bases). The CDR3 is 14 residues long. V lost 3 bases, J lost 7 bases, and 13 bases lay in between. Germline values: CDR1 SGDLS, CDR2 YYNGEE. The CDR3 DNA sequence: TGTGCCAGCAGCGGGGGACCGAACGGTGAAAAACTGTTTTTT. It is translated as CASSGGPNGEKLFF.

V usage is TRBV25-1 and J usage is TRBJ2-6; D is unresolved. The germline V and J ends were trimmed by 3 bases and 0 bases, with 9 bases remaining between them. Germline V gives CDR1 MGHDK, CDR2 SYGVNS. The CDR3 extends over 16 amino acids. CDR3 sequence: CASSDDLLSGANVLTF. DNA of the CDR3: TGTGCCAGCAGTGACGACCTTCTCTCTGGGGCCAACGTCCTGACTTTC. The variable domain in full, with the rest retrieved from reference TRBV25-1 and TRBJ2-6, is EADIYQTPRYLVIGTGKKITLECSQTMGHDKMYWYQQDPGMELHLIHYSYGVNSTEKGDLSSESTVSRIRTEHFPLTLESARPSHTSQYLCASSDDLLSGANVLTFGAGSRLTVL.

J is TRBJ2-3 and V is TRBV5-1; the D gene is possibly TRBD1 (7 bases). Germline loops: CDR1 SGHRS, CDR2 YFSETQ. V lost 4 bases, J lost 2 bases, and 17 bases lay in between. There are 16 residues in the CDR3. CDR3: CASSHLDRDFTDTQYF. DNA for the CDR3: TGCGCCAGCAGCCACCTAGACAGGGACTTCACAGATACGCAGTATTTT. The full variable domain, completed using reference TRBV5-1 and TRBJ2-3, is KAGVTQTPRYLIKTRGQQVTLSCSPISGHRSVSWYQQTPGQGLQFLFEYFSETQRNKGNFPGRFSGRQFSNSRSEMNVSTLELGDSALYLCASSHLDRDFTDTQYFGPGTRLTVL.